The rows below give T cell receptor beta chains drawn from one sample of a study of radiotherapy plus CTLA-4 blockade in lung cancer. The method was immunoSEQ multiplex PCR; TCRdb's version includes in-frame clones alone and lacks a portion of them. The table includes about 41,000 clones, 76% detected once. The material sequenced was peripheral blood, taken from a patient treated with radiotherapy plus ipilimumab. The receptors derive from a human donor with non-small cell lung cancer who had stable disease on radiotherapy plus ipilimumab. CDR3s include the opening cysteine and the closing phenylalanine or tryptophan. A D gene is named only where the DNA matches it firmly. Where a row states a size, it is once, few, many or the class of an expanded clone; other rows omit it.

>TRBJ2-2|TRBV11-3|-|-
TGTGCCAGCAGCCTTGAGGTTAACACCGGGGAGCTGTTTTTT
CASSLEVNTGELFF
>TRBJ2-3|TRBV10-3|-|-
TGTGCCATCAATTCGGAGAGCACAGATACGCAGTATTTT
CAINSESTDTQYF
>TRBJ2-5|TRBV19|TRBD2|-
TGTGCCAGTAGGTCTAGCGGGGGGAGAGAGACCCAGTACTTC
CASRSSGGRETQYF
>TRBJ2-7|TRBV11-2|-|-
TGTGCCAGCAGCCCTCGACAGGAGCTGTGGGAGCAGTACTTC
CASSPRQELWEQYF
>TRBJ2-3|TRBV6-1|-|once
TGTGCCAGCACCGAGGGCCCGGGACCCACAGATACGCAGTATTTT
CASTEGPGPTDTQYF
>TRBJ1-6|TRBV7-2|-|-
TGTGCCAGCAGCTTATGGGTGAGTTCACCCCTCCACTTT
CASSLWVSSPLHF
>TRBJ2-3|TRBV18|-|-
TGTGCCAGCTCACCACGAGATACGCAGTATTTT
CASSPRDTQYF
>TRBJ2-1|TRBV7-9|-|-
TGTGCCAGCAGCCCACCCCCCAGGTTAGCCCTACACGAGCAGTTCTTC
CASSPPPRLALHEQFF
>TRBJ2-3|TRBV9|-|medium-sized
TGTGCCAGCAGCGTAGCGGGCAACACAGATACGCAGTATTTT
CASSVAGNTDTQYF
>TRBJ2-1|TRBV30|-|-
TGTGCCTGCGCGACGGATAGCCTCCCCTCGGATGAGCAGTTCTTC
CACATDSLPSDEQFF
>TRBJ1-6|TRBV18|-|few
TGTGCCAGCTCACCAAGGACCCCAGTGGATTCACCCCTCCACTTT
CASSPRTPVDSPLHF
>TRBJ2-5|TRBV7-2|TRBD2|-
TGTGCCAGCAGCTGGGTAGCGGGGGCTCAAGAGACCCAGTACTTC
CASSWVAGAQETQYF
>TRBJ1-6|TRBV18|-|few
TGTGCCAGCTCACTGGCAGATAATTCACCCCTCCACTTT
CASSLADNSPLHF
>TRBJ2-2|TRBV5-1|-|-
TGCGCCAGCAGCCGACAGGTCTCGAACACCGGGGAGCTGTTTTTT
CASSRQVSNTGELFF
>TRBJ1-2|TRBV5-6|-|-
TGTGCCAGCAGCTTGGCCGGGGCGTCGGGCGGCTACACCTTC
CASSLAGASGGYTF
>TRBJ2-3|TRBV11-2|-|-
TGTGCCAGCAGCTTAGCTGGAGGACACTCAGATACGCAGTATTTT
CASSLAGGHSDTQYF
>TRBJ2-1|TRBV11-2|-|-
TGTGCCAGCAGCCTCTCAGGGCGGTACAATGAGCAGTTCTTC
CASSLSGRYNEQFF
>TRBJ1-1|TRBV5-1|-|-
TGCGCCAGCAGCTTACAATCAAGCGGTGAAGCTTTCTTT
CASSLQSSGEAFF
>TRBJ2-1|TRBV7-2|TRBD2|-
TGTGCCAGCAGCTTAGCCGGGGGGGCCCTCAATGAGCAGTTCTTC
CASSLAGGALNEQFF
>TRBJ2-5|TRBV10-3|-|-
TGTGCCATCAGTGGGTTACATGGGACCCAGTACTTC
CAISGLHGTQYF
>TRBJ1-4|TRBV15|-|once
TGTGCCACCAGCAGAGAGGGGAGGGGTGAAAAACTGTTTTTT
CATSREGRGEKLFF
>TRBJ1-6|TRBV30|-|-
TGTGCCTGGCTGACCGGGGGAGGGAATTCACCCCTCCACTTT
CAWLTGGGNSPLHF
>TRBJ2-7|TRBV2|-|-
TGTGCCAGCAGTGAAGACTGGTCCTACGAGCAGTACTTC
CASSEDWSYEQYF
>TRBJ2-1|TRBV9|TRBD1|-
TGTGCCAGCAGCGTAGGCAGGGGGACACGGTACAATGAGCAGTTCTTC
CASSVGRGTRYNEQFF
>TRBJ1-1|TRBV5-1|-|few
TGCGCCACCAGAGTACAAGGGGCAAACACTGAAGCTTTCTTT
CATRVQGANTEAFF
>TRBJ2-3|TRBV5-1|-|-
TGCGCCAGCAGCTTGGGTGGTAATTTGGCCTCAGATACGCAGTATTTT
CASSLGGNLASDTQYF